Presented here are 31 T cell receptor beta chains from one specimen sequenced in a study of blood T cells in healthy people across ages (dated by TCRdb to about 2015). The library was produced with 5' RACE. Sequencing relied on an Illumina HiSeq 2500. The second PCR ran for roughly 7 to 12 cycles and used a J-beta primer mix along with a sample-barcoded 5' primer. TCRdb trimmed public reads at Q25 via fastp, called clones via MiXCR and kept in-frame beta chains. Entries are consolidated by CDR3 protein sequence, retaining the most common genes and DNA. This sample has 1,500,000 or so distinct CDR3 sequences in its table, and 45% to 70% of those were observed once. The leading ten clones occupy over 5.5% of the sample. Sequences were obtained from blood. Receptors were obtained from a young man in good health.

The chain couples TRBV6-1 to TRBJ2-4, with 8 nucleotides matching TRBD1. The J call may be in error: the DNA end matches TRBJ2-7 better. The CDR3 length is 15 residues. Germline V gene data show CDR1 as MNHNS and CDR2 as SASEGT. DNA of the CDR3: TGTGCCAGCAGTTCGACGGGACAGGTTTATTACGAGCAGTACTTC. It is translated as CASSSTGQVYYEQYF.

The chain links TRBV10-2 to TRBJ2-4, with a possible D match to TRBD2 (5 bases). The J call may be in error: the DNA end matches TRBJ2-7 better. CDR1 and CDR2 (germline): WSHSY, SAAADI. CDR3 length: 14 residues. The CDR3 loop is CASSEPRAGYEQYF. The CDR3 DNA reads TGCGCCAGCAGTGAACCAAGGGCGGGCTACGAGCAGTACTTC.

The chain couples TRBV6-4 to TRBJ2-2; D gene uncertain. Germline CDR1 reads MRHNA; CDR2 reads SNTAGT. The CDR3 sequence is 14 residues long. V lost 0 bases and J 6 bases, leaving 8 bases between the germline ends. The chain's CDR3 is CASSDSIEAGELFF. The DNA of the CDR3 is TGTGCCAGCAGTGACTCGATTGAGGCCGGGGAGCTGTTTTTT.

The V call is TRBV4-3, the J call TRBJ2-5; tentatively, D is TRBD1 (5 bases). This CDR3 contains 17 residues. CDR1 is LGHNA, CDR2 YSLEER, per germline. V gave up 0 bases and J gave up 11 bases, with 25 bases separating them. The CDR3 region is CASSQDWARANSFEQYF. CDR3 sequence (DNA): TGCGCCAGCAGCCAAGATTGGGCCAGGGCAAACTCTTTTGAGCAGTACTTC.

The chain uses TRBV20-1 and TRBJ2-1; D not certain. The CDR3 has 13 residues. V shed 1 base and J shed 2 bases, with 6 bases lying between them. Germline loops: CDR1 DFQATT, CDR2 SNEGSKA (reference sequence). CDR3 coding DNA: TGCAGTGCTAGAGTATTCACCTACAATGAGCAGTTCTTC. It yields the protein CSARVFTYNEQFF.

The chain carries TRBV27 and TRBJ2-1; 9 bases match TRBD1. Trimming at V came to 5 bases and at J to 9 bases, leaving 8 bases not matched to a gene. This CDR3 contains 14 residues. Germline CDR1 and CDR2: MNHEY and SMNVEV (reference sequence). This chain's CDR3 is CASSPTGTGIEQFF. Here the CDR3 DNA reads TGTGCCAGCAGTCCTACTGGGACAGGGATTGAGCAGTTCTTC.

This clonotype came up a few times. This chain uses TRBV25-1 with TRBJ1-4; weak D call: TRBD1 (5 bases). Germline CDR1 MGHDK, CDR2 SYGVNS. CDR3 size: 17 residues. The V gene lost 8 bases and the J gene lost 3 bases, with 22 bases spanning the gap. As DNA, the CDR3 is TGTGCCAGCGAAGTGGGGCTCCCCGGGGCTCCTAATGAAAAACTGTTTTTT. Protein product: CASEVGLPGAPNEKLFF.

J is TRBJ1-1 and V is TRBV18; no reliable D call. Looked up from germline, CDR1 is KGHSH and CDR2 is LQKENI. The CDR3 runs to 14 residues. Deletions cut 2 bases from V and 1 base from J, with 8 bases between. The CDR3 DNA is TGTGCCAGCTCACCAAATCCACGGAACACTGAAGCTTTCTTT. Translating it yields CASSPNPRNTEAFF.

CDR3 in amino acids: CASSPGTQATNEKLFF. Written as DNA, the CDR3 is TGTGCCAGCAGCCCCGGGACTCAAGCAACTAATGAAAAACTGTTTTTT. This chain links TRBV3-1 with TRBJ1-4, with D perhaps TRBD1 (5 bases). Germline CDR1 LGHDT, CDR2 YNNKEL (reference sequence). This CDR3 spans 16 amino acids. Trimming removed 4 bases at V and 0 bases at J, with 12 bases between.

This rearrangement joins TRBV4-1 to TRBJ1-4, with D unresolved. The CDR3 covers 16 residues. Germline values: CDR1 MGHRA, CDR2 YSYEKL. V was clipped by 3 bases and J by 4 bases, with 15 bases between them. As DNA, the CDR3 is TGCGCCAGCAGCCAGGGGAGGGCCAGAGATAATGAAAAACTGTTTTTT. This sequence encodes CASSQGRARDNEKLFF.

The chain joins TRBV29-1 to TRBJ2-1; possibly TRBD1 for D (5 bases). CDR3 length: 13 residues. Germline V gene data show CDR1 as SQVTM and CDR2 as ANQGSEA. Trimming pared 2 bases from V and 7 bases from J, leaving 12 bases between. CDR3 region: CSVEKGIRNEQFF. The CDR3 DNA follows: TGCAGCGTTGAAAAGGGGATTCGGAATGAGCAGTTCTTC.

This chain joins TRBV6-1 and TRBJ1-2, with a tentative D call TRBD1 (5 bases). With 5 bases removed from V and 5 bases from J, the gap between germline ends came to 18 bases. From germline, CDR1 is MNHNS and CDR2 SASEGT. There are 15 residues in the CDR3. CDR3 bases: TGTGCCAGCAGTCCGGGGGTATTAATTAAATATGGCTACACCTTC. Translating it yields CASSPGVLIKYGYTF.

This chain links TRBV4-2 with TRBJ1-1; D may be TRBD1 (5 bases). This CDR3 has 14 residues. CDR1 is LGHNA and CDR2 is YNFKEQ in the germline V gene. Trimming cost V 0 bases and J 4 bases, with 9 bases left between them. The CDR3 here is CASSQEGVSTEAFF. The CDR3 region has the DNA TGTGCCAGCAGCCAAGAGGGGGTCTCCACTGAAGCTTTCTTT.

The J gene is TRBJ2-1, the V gene TRBV29-1, with 12 bases identical to TRBD1. V lost 6 bases, J lost 7 bases, and 10 bases stayed unmatched. CDR1 and CDR2 (germline): SQVTM, ANQGSEA. The CDR3 is 15 residues long. CDR3 DNA sequence: TGCAGCGTCGTCGGCGGGGACAGGGGGCAGAATGAGCAGTTCTTC. It translates to CSVVGGDRGQNEQFF.

Many counts were recorded for this clonotype. The V and J genes are TRBV29-1 and TRBJ1-2, with a possible D match to TRBD1 (5 bases). From germline, CDR1 is SQVTM and CDR2 ANQGSEA. The CDR3 spans 13 residues. The V and J ends lost 7 bases and 4 bases respectively, with 16 bases between them. CDR3 loop: CSDVRVMSYGYTF. In DNA form, the CDR3 reads TGCAGCGACGTCAGGGTGATGAGCTATGGCTACACCTTC.

V and J are TRBV27 and TRBJ2-7; D is undetermined. This CDR3 is 17 amino acids long. The germline V gene encodes CDR1 MNHEY and CDR2 SMNVEV (reference sequence). Trimming shortened V by 5 bases and J by 0 bases, and 20 bases separated the two germline ends. CDR3 DNA sequence: TGTGCCAGCAGTCCCTCCGCGGCCAGGTTCCGCTCCTACGAGCAGTACTTC. Protein product: CASSPSAARFRSYEQYF.

V gene TRBV10-3 combines with J gene TRBJ2-5; 8 nucleotides agree with TRBD1. The J call may be incorrect, as the DNA end agrees better with TRBJ2-7. Germline V CDR1 and CDR2: ENHRY, SYGVKD. The CDR3 sequence is 16 residues long. The CDR3 loop is CAISEKTGTGFYEQYF. CDR3 nucleotide sequence: TGTGCCATCAGTGAAAAAACCGGGACAGGTTTTTACGAGCAGTACTTC.

This clonotype turned up a few times. The rearrangement uses TRBV11-2 and TRBJ2-4, with no clear D. Trimming stripped 0 bases from V and 6 bases from J, with 18 bases between. The V gene's germline CDR1 is SGHAT and CDR2 FQNNGV. The CDR3 runs to 17 residues. CDR3 in amino acids: CASSLDMGGGPSNIQYF. CDR3 DNA sequence: TGTGCCAGCAGCTTAGATATGGGCGGCGGCCCCTCAAACATTCAGTACTTC.

The chain uses TRBV6-1 and TRBJ2-6, with TRBD2 as a possible D gene (5 bases). Deletions cut 3 bases from V and 0 bases from J, with 12 bases between. Germline CDR1 MNHNS, CDR2 SASEGT. This CDR3 has 17 residues. The chain's CDR3 is CASSEYLRDSGANVLTF. In nucleotides, the CDR3 is TGTGCCAGCAGTGAGTATCTCCGGGACTCTGGGGCCAACGTCCTGACTTTC.

V gene TRBV21-1 combines with J gene TRBJ2-7; TRBD2 is taken as the D call from the table, unchecked against the DNA. TRBV21-1 is shown as a pseudogene. The CDR3 contains 17 residues. The DNA of the CDR3 is TGTGCCAGCAGCAAAAGGGGGTGCGGGAGCCCCGTCTACGAGCAGTACTTC. The encoded protein is CASSKRGCGSPVYEQYF.

The chain joins TRBV24-1 to TRBJ1-1; 7 bases are shared with TRBD1. CDR3 length: 13 residues. Looked up from germline, CDR1 is KGHDR and CDR2 is SFDVKD. J lost 6 bases, V lost 8 bases, and 8 bases had no gene match. CDR3 residues: CATNQEGASEAFF. Here the CDR3 DNA reads TGTGCCACCAACCAGGAGGGGGCCTCTGAAGCTTTCTTT.

The chain employs TRBV20-1 and TRBJ2-4; 9 bases are shared with TRBD2. The CDR3 length is 16 residues. Germline V gene sequence: CDR1 DFQATT, CDR2 SNEGSKA (reference sequence). The junction had 10 bases not matched to a gene; V was cut back by 0 bases and J by 7 bases. The CDR3 DNA reads TGCAGTGCTAGAGATCTATTTCTAGCGGGAAAGAACATTCAGTACTTC. It is translated as CSARDLFLAGKNIQYF.

This clonotype was observed a few times. V is TRBV27 and J is TRBJ2-1; TRBD2 matches at 7 bases. The CDR3 length is 14 residues. Germline CDR1 and CDR2: MNHEY and SMNVEV (reference sequence). V lost 2 bases, J lost 3 bases, and 1 base stayed unmatched. The CDR3, as DNA: TGTGCCAGCAGTTTAGGGGACTACTACAATGAGCAGTTCTTC. Amino acid sequence: CASSLGDYYNEQFF.

V gene TRBV16 combines with J gene TRBJ2-1, with TRBD1 matching 9 bases. The CDR3 sequence is 15 residues long. V trimming: 2 bases; J trimming: 4 bases; junction bases outside the gene matches: 3. Germline V gene sequence: CDR1 KGHSY, CDR2 FQNENV. The CDR3 DNA follows: TGTGCCAGCAGCCAAGGGACAGGGAAATACAATGAGCAGTTCTTC. Encoded protein: CASSQGTGKYNEQFF.

The chain couples TRBV20-1 to TRBJ2-1; 7 positions agree with TRBD2. CDR3 length: 17 residues. V lost 0 bases to trimming and J lost 3 bases; unmatched junction nucleotides: 11. In germline, CDR1 is DFQATT, CDR2 SNEGSKA (reference sequence). CDR3 nucleotide sequence: TGCAGTGCTAGAGATCGGGGAGGGGAGGGTGGCTACAATGAGCAGTTCTTC. Its protein product is CSARDRGGEGGYNEQFF.

This clonotype was observed a handful of times. This chain joins TRBV29-1 and TRBJ2-7, with D possibly called TRBD1 or TRBD2 (6 bases each). The germline V gene has CDR1 SQVTM and CDR2 ANQGSEA. The CDR3 is 12 residues long. Trimming pared 2 bases from V and 4 bases from J, leaving 9 bases between. This CDR3 is CSVERGRYEQYF. In DNA form, the CDR3 reads TGCAGCGTTGAAAGGGGGAGGTACGAGCAGTACTTC.

This chain joins TRBV10-1 and TRBJ2-5, with a tentative D call TRBD1 (6 bases). Germline-derived CDR1 and CDR2 are WNHNN and SYGVQD (reference sequence). Trimming took 8 bases from V and 8 from J, leaving 27 bases between them. The CDR3 loop spans 16 amino acids. In DNA, the CDR3 is TGCGCCAGCCACGACGACAGGAGTGGGCAAAATGAAACCCAGTACTTC. This encodes CASHDDRSGQNETQYF.

The chain links TRBV28 to TRBJ1-1; D is perhaps TRBD1 (6 bases). This CDR3 comprises 15 residues. Germline CDR1 is MDHEN and CDR2 is SYDVKM. V gave up 8 bases and J gave up 0 bases, with 16 bases separating them. CDR3 in DNA: TGTGCCAGCCAAGGGCTGGACAGTATGAACACTGAAGCTTTCTTT. Protein sequence: CASQGLDSMNTEAFF.

V is TRBV11-2 and J is TRBJ1-1; D remains ambiguous. V dropped 4 bases and J dropped 0 bases, with 15 bases sitting between them. Germline lookup yields CDR1 SGHAT and CDR2 FQNNGV. The CDR3 covers 16 residues. CDR3 in DNA: TGTGCCAGCAGCTCCTCCGAGGGTTCAATGAACACTGAAGCTTTCTTT. Amino acids: CASSSSEGSMNTEAFF.

The V and J genes are TRBV6-5 and TRBJ2-5, with 10 nucleotides matching TRBD2. Trimming took 7 bases from V and 12 from J; bases not matched to a gene: 11. The CDR3 consists of 13 residues. CDR1 is MNHEY, CDR2 SVGAGI, per germline. The CDR3 sequence: CASNPNGLAEKYF. CDR3 nucleotides: TGTGCCAGCAACCCGAACGGACTAGCGGAGAAGTACTTC.

This rearrangement joins TRBV4-1 to TRBJ2-5; D tentatively reads TRBD1 or TRBD2 (5 bases each). The ends were cut back, 4 bases at V and 4 bases at J, with 10 bases in the middle. The CDR3 runs 13 residues. Looked up from germline, CDR1 is MGHRA and CDR2 is YSYEKL. CDR3 in amino acids: CASSPPGTETQYF. Here the CDR3 DNA reads TGCGCCAGCAGCCCACCCGGGACAGAGACCCAGTACTTC.